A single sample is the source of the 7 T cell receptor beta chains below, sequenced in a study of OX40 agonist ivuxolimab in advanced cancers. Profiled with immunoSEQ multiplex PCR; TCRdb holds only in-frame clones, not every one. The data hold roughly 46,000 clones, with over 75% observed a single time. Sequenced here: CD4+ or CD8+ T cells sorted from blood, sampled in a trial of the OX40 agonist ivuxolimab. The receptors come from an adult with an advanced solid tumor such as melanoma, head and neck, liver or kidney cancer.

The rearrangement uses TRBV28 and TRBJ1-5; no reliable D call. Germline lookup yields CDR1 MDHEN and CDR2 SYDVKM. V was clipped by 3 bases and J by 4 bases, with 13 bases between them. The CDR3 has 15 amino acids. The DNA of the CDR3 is TGTGCCAGCAGTTTGGACCAGGCTCTAAATCAGCCCCAGCATTTT. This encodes CASSLDQALNQPQHF.

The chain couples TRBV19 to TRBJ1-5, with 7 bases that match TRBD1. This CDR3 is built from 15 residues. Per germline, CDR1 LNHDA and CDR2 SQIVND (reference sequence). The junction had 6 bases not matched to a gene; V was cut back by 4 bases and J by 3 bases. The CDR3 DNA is TGTGCCAGTAGTACGGGACAGTTTATCAATCAGCCCCAGCATTTT. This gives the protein CASSTGQFINQPQHF.

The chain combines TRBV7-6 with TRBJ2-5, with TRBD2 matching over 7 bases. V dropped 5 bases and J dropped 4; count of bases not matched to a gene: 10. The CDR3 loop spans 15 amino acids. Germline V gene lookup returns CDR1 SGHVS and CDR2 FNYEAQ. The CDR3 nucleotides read TGTGCCAGCAGCGGACGGACGGGGGGAGGAGAGACCCAGTACTTC. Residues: CASSGRTGGGETQYF.

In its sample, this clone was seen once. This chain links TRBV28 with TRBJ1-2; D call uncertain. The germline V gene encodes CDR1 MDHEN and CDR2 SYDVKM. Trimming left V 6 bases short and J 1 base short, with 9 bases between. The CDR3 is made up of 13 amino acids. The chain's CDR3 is CASSSGDNYGYTF. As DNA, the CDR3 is TGTGCCAGCAGCTCGGGAGATAACTATGGCTACACCTTC.

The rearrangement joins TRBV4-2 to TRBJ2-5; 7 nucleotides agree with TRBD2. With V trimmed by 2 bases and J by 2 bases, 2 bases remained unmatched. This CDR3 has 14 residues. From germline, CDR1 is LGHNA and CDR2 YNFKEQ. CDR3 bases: TGTGCCAGCAGCCAAATAGCGGGTCAAGAGACCCAGTACTTC. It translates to CASSQIAGQETQYF.

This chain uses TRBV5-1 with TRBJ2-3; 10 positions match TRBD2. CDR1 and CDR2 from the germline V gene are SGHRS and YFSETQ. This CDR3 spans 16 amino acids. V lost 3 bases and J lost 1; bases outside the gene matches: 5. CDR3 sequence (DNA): TGCGCCAGCAGCTATAGCGGGGGGCCGGGCACAGATACGCAGTATTTT. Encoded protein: CASSYSGGPGTDTQYF.

CDR3 DNA: TGTGCCAGCAGCTTAGTCAGAGCCCTAGGGGGAGGCGAGCAGTACTTC. Encoded protein: CASSLVRALGGGEQYF. This rearrangement joins TRBV7-9 to TRBJ2-7, with D possibly being TRBD1 or TRBD2 (6 bases each). Trimming pared 1 base from V and 6 bases from J, leaving 19 bases between. Germline V lookup: CDR1 SEHNR, CDR2 FQNEAQ (reference sequence). The CDR3 has 16 amino acids.